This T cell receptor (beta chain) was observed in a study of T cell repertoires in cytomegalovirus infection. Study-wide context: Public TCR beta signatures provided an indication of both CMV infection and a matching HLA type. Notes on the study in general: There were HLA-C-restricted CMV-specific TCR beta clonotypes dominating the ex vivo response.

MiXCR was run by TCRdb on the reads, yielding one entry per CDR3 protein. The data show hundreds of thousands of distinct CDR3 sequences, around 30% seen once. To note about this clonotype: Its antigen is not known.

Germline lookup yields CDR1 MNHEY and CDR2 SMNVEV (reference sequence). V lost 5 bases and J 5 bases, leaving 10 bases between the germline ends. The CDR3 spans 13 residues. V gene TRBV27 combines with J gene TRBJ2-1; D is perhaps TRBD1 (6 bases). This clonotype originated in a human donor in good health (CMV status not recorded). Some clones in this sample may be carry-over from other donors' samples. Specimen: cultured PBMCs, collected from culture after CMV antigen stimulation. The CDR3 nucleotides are TGTGCCAGCAGTACAGGGTCAAACAATGAGCAGTTCTTC. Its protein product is CASSTGSNNEQFF.